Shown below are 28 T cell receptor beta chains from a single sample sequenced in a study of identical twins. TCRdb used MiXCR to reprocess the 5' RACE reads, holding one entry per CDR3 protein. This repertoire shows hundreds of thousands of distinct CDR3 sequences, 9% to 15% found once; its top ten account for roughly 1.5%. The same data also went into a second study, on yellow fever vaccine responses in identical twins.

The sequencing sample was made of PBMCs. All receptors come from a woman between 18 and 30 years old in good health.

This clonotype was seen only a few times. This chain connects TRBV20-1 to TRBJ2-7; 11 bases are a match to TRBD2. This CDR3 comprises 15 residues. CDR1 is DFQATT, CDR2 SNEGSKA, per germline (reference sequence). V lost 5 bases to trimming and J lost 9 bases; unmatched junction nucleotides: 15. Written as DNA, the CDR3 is TGCAGTGCTTCCGGGACTAGCGGTTGGGGGAGCGGGCAGTACTTC. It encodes CSASGTSGWGSGQYF.

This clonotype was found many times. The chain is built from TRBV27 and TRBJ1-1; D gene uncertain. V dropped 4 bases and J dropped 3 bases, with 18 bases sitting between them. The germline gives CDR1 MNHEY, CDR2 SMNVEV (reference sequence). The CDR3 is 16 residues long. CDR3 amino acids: CASSYFTAGVDTEAFF. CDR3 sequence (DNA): TGTGCCAGCAGTTACTTTACCGCCGGGGTGGACACTGAAGCTTTCTTT.

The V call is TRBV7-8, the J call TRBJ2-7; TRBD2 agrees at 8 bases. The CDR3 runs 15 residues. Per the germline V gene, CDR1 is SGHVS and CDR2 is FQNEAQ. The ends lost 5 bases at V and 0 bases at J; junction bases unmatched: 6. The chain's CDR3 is CASSVGGTSSYEQYF. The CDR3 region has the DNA TGTGCCAGCAGCGTAGGTGGGACTAGCTCCTACGAGCAGTACTTC. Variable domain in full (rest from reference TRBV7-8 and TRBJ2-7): GAGVSQSPRYKVAKRGQDVALRCDPISGHVSLFWYQQALGQGPEFLTYFQNEAQLDKSGLPSDRFFAERPEGSVSTLKIQRTQQEDSAVYLCASSVGGTSSYEQYFGPGTRLTVT.

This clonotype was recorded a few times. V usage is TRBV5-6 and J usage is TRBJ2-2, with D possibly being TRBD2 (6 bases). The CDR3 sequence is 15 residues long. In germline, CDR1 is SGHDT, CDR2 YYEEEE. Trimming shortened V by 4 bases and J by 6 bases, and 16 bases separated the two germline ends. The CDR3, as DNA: TGTGCCAGCAGCCCGCCCCGGGGGTCCTCCGGGGAGCTGTTTTTT. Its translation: CASSPPRGSSGELFF.

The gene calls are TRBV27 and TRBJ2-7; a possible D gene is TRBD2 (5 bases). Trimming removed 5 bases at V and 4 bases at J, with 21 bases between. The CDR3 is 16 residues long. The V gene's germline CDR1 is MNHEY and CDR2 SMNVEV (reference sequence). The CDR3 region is CASSPRGQPLRYEQYF. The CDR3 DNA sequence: TGTGCCAGCAGTCCCCGCGGGCAGCCTCTTCGGTACGAGCAGTACTTC.

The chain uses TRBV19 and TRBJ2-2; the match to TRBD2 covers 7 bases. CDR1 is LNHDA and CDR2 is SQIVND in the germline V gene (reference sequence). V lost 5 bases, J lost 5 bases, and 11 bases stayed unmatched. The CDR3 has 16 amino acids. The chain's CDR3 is CASSGKGRGGTGELFF. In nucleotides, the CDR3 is TGTGCCAGTAGTGGGAAGGGACGGGGAGGGACCGGGGAGCTGTTTTTT.

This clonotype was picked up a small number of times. The CDR3, as DNA: TGTGCCAGTAGTATAGTGGCTGGCAATGACCTTGAGCAGTTCTTC. Protein product: CASSIVAGNDLEQFF. This rearrangement joins TRBV19 to TRBJ2-1; D is uncertain. The CDR3 covers 15 residues. Germline V gene data show CDR1 as LNHDA and CDR2 as SQIVND (reference sequence). V was clipped by 1 base and J by 9 bases, with 16 bases between them.

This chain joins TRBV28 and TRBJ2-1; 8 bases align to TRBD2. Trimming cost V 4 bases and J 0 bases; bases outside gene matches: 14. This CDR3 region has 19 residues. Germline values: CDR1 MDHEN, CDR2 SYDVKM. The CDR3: CASSSPRASGSSSYNEQFF. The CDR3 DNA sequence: TGTGCCAGCAGTTCCCCCCGAGCTAGCGGGTCGAGCTCCTACAATGAGCAGTTCTTC. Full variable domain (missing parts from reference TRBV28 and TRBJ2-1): DVKVTQSSRYLVKRTGEKVFLECVQDMDHENMFWYRQDPGLGLRLIYFSYDVKMKEKGDIPEGYSVSREKKERFSLILESASTNQTSMYLCASSSPRASGSSSYNEQFFGPGTRLTVL.

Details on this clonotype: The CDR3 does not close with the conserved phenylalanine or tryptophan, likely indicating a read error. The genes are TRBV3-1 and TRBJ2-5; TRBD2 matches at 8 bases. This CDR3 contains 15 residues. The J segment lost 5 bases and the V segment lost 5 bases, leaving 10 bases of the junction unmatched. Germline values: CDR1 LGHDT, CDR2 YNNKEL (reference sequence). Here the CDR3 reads CASSSSRGGGETQYV. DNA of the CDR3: TGTGCCAGCAGCTCCTCCCGGGGGGGCGGGGAGACCCAGTACGTC.

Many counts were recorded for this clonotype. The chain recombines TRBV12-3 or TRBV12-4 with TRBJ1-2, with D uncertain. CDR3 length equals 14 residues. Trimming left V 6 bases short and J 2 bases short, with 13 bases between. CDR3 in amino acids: CASSPGGANYGYTF. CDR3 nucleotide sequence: TGTGCCAGCAGCCCCGGAGGCGCAAACTATGGCTACACCTTC.

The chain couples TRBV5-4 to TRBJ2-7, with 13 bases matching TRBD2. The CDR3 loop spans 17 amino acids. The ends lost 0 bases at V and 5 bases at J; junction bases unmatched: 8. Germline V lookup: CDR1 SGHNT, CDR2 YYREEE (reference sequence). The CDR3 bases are TGTGCCAGCAGCTTGGGGGGACTAGCGGGAATCGGCGACGAGCAGTACTTC. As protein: CASSLGGLAGIGDEQYF.

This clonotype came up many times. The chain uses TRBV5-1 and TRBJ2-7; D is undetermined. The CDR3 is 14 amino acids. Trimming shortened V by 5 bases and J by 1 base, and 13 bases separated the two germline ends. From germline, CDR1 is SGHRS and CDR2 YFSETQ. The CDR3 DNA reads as TGCGCCAGCAGGGTCGCAGAAACATCCTACGAGCAGTACTTC. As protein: CASRVAETSYEQYF.

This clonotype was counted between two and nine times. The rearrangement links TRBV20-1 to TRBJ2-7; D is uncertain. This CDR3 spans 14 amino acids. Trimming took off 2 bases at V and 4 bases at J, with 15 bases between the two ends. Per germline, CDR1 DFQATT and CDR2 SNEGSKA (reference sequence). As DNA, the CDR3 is TGCAGTGCTAGAAAACATCCGGATAGGTACGAGCAGTACGTC. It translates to CSARKHPDRYEQYV.

DNA of the CDR3: TGCAGTGCTCACCCCGACAGGGAAGTAGACGAGCAGTACGTC. Its protein product is CSAHPDREVDEQYV. The genes are TRBV20-1 and TRBJ2-7, with 7 bases fitting TRBD1. This CDR3 has 14 residues. Trimming cost V 5 bases and J 5 bases; bases outside gene matches: 12. Germline values: CDR1 DFQATT, CDR2 SNEGSKA (reference sequence).

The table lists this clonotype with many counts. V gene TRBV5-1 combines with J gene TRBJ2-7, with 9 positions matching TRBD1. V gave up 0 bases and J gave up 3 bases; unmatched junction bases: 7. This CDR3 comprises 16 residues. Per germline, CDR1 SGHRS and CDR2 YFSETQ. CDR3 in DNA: TGCGCCAGCAGCTTGGGGGCCGGGACAGGGTACTACGAGCAGTACGTC. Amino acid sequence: CASSLGAGTGYYEQYV.

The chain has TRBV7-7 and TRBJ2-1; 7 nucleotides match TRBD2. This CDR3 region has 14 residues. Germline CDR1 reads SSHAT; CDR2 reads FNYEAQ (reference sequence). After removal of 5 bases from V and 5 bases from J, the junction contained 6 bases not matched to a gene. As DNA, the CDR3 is TGTGCCAGCAGCCCCCTTGCGGGAGACAATGAGCAGTTCTTC. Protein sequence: CASSPLAGDNEQFF.

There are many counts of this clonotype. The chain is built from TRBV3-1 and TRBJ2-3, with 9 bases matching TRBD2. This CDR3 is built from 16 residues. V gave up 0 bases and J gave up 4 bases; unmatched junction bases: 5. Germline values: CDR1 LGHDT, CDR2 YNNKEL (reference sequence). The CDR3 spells CASSQDRLAVADTQYF. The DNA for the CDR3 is TGTGCCAGCAGCCAAGATCGACTAGCGGTTGCAGATACGCAGTATTTT.

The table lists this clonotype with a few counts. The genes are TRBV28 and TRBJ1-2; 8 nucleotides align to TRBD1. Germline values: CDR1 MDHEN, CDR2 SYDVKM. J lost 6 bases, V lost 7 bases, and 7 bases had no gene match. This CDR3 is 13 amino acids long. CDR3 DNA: TGTGCCAGCAATCCCGACAGGGGTAATGGCTACACCTTC. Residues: CASNPDRGNGYTF.

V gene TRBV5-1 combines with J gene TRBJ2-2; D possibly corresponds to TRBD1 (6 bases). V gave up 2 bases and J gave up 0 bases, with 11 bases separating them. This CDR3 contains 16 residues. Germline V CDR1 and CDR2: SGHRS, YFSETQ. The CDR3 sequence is CASSFMGHTNTGELFF. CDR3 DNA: TGCGCCAGCAGCTTCATGGGACACACGAACACCGGGGAGCTGTTTTTT.

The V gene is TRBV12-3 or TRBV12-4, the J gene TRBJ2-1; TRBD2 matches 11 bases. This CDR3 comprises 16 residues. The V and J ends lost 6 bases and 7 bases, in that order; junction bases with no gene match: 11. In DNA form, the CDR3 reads TGTGCCAGCAGCCCAACTAGCGGGAGAATGGGGAATGAGCAGTTCTTC. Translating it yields CASSPTSGRMGNEQFF.

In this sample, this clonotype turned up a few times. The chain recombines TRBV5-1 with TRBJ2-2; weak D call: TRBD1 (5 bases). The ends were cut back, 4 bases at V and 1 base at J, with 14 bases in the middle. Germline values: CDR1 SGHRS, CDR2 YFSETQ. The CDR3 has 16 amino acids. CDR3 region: CASSLFPDKNTGELFF. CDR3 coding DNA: TGCGCCAGCAGCCTATTTCCGGACAAGAACACCGGGGAGCTGTTTTTT.

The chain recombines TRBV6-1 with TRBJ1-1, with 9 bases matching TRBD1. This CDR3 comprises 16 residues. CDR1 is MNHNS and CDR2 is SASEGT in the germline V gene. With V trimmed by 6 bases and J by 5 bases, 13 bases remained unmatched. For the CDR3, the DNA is TGTGCCAGCAGCCCACCAGAACAGGGGGCGACGACTGAAGCTTTCTTT. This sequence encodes CASSPPEQGATTEAFF.

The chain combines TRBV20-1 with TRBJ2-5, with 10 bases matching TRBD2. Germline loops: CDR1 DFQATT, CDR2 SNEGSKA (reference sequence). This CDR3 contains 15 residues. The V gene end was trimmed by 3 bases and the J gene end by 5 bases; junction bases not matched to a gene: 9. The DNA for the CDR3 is TGCAGTGCTAGGAGCCTAGCGGGAGATGGCGAGACCCAGTACTTC. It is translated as CSARSLAGDGETQYF.

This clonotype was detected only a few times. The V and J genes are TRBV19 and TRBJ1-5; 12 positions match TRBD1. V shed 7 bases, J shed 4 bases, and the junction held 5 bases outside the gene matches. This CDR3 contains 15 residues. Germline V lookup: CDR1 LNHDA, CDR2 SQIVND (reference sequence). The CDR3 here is CASTRDRGPNQPQHF. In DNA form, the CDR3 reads TGTGCCAGTACAAGGGACAGGGGGCCTAATCAGCCCCAGCATTTT.

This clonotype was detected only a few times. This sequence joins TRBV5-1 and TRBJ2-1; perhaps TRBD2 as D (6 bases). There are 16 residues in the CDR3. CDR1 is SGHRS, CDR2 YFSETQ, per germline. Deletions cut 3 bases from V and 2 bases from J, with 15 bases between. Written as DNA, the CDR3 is TGCGCCAGCAGCTCGGAGGGCGGGTTAACCTACAATGAGCAGTTCTTC. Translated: CASSSEGGLTYNEQFF.

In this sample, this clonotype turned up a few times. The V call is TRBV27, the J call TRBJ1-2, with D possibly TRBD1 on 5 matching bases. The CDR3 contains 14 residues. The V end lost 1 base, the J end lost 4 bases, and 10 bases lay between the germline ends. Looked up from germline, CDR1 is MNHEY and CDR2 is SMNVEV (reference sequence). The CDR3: CASSLLGESYGYTF. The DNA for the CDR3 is TGTGCCAGCAGTTTATTGGGGGAGAGCTATGGCTACACCTTC.

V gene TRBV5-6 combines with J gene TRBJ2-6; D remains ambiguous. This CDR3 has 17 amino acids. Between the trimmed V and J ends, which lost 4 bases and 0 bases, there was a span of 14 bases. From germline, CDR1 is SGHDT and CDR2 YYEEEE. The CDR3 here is CASSPGLENSGANVLTF. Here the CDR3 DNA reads TGTGCCAGCAGCCCCGGGCTCGAGAACTCTGGGGCCAACGTCCTGACTTTC.

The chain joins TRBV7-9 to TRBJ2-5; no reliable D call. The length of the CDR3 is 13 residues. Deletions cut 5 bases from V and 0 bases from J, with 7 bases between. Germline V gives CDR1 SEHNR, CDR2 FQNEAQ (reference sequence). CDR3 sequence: CASSPQYQETQYF. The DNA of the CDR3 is TGTGCCAGCAGCCCTCAGTACCAAGAGACCCAGTACTTC. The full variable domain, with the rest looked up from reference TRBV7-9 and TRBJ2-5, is DTGVSQNPRHKITKRGQNVTFRCDPISEHNRLYWYRQTLGQGPEFLTYFQNEAQLEKSRLLSDRFSAERPKGSFSTLEIQRTEQGDSAMYLCASSPQYQETQYFGPGTRLLVL.